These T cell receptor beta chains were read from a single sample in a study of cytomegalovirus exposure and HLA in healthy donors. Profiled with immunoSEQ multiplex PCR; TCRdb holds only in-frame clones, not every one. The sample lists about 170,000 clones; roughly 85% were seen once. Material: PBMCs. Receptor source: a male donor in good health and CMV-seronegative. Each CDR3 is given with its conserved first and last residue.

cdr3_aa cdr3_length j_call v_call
CASSQAGGPHEQFF 14 TRBJ2-1 TRBV6-6
CASSLLETQYF 11 TRBJ2-5 TRBV5-4
CASSPASGASGSSGELFF 18 TRBJ2-2 TRBV4-2
CASSLLRGTGVRDQPQHF 18 TRBJ1-5 TRBV7-8
CASSFAGTAYEQYF 14 NA TRBV5-1
CASSLLGGAGSRHEQFF 17 TRBJ2-1 TRBV7-3
CASSQPTVGGDYEQYF 16 TRBJ2-7 TRBV4-2
CAISESALAALYEQYF 16 TRBJ2-7 TRBV10-3
CASSSRRAGSSGANVLTF 18 TRBJ2-6 TRBV7-9
CASNPRGSSYEQYF 14 TRBJ2-7 TRBV19
CASSALTSGGKNYNEQFF 18 TRBJ2-1 TRBV5-8
CASTDPSGVEAFF 13 TRBJ1-1 TRBV6-5
CASSQPTGVDGNQPQHF 17 TRBJ1-5 TRBV4-2
CASSPSTGGAYEQYF 15 TRBJ2-7 TRBV19
CASSSPFLAGNNEQYF 16 TRBJ2-7 TRBV27
CASSLLSRIYRGFDEQYF 18 TRBJ2-7 TRBV7-8
CASSASGSSYEQYF 14 TRBJ2-7 TRBV5-1
CASSSPSGIMTQYF 14 TRBJ2-5 TRBV6-5
CASSHGTSEKHYNEQFF 17 TRBJ2-1 TRBV5-1
CASSSTRQGMGYTF 14 TRBJ1-2 TRBV5-1
CASQGRGQGAFSNQPQHF 18 TRBJ1-5 TRBV12-5
CAISEFLLASNQPQHF 16 TRBJ1-5 TRBV10-3
CASSFEQEYYNEQFF 15 TRBJ2-1 TRBV6-5
CASSDGGESSNQPQHF 16 TRBJ1-5 TRBV6-4
CASSLKIVGQSVDGYTF 17 TRBJ1-2 TRBV5-1
CASSLSTGRWDTIYF 15 TRBJ1-3 TRBV7-2
CAISAGGTVEAFF 13 TRBJ1-1 TRBV10-3
CASSVGLAVEQFF 13 TRBJ2-1 TRBV9
CASSPSGSNQPQHF 14 TRBJ1-5 TRBV5-6
CASSLGDRRETQYF 14 TRBJ2-5 TRBV5-6
CASSVDGRSSYNEQFF 16 TRBJ2-1 TRBV9
CASSSQGSKETQYF 14 TRBJ2-5 TRBV5-4
CASRTTGPQYF 11 TRBJ2-3 TRBV27
CASSPGSGGQLYNEQFF 17 TRBJ2-1 TRBV5-6
CSVGTGRTEAFF 12 TRBJ1-1 TRBV29-1
CASSLREAYQNSYNEQFF 18 TRBJ2-1 TRBV4-3
CASSFYNRDTQYF 13 TRBJ2-3 TRBV11-1
CASTPDSRYEQYF 13 TRBJ2-7 TRBV6-1
CASGPRSSGTDTQYF 15 TRBJ2-3 TRBV6-1
CASSLEGAAGQPQHF 15 TRBJ1-5 TRBV7-2
CASSHSGPSSYNEQFF 16 TRBJ2-1 TRBV5-4
CASRTGGPGDTQYF 14 TRBJ2-3 TRBV28
CASSLPPGLAGKSSYEQYF 19 TRBJ2-7 TRBV5-6
CASRPRDTGQETQYF 15 TRBJ2-5 TRBV2